This T cell receptor beta chain was recovered during a study of blood T cells in healthy people across ages. Study-wide results and caveats: Roughly linearly, TCR beta diversity per million T cells fell as age increased. Fewer expanded clones and more diversity marked long-lived versus aged donors.

The CDR3 spans 14 residues. Looked up from germline, CDR1 is DFQATT and CDR2 is SNEGSKA (reference sequence). The V gene end was trimmed by 5 bases and the J gene end by 5 bases; junction bases not matched to a gene: 9. A word on this clonotype: What it binds is unknown.

Then a second PCR, running about 6 to 12 cycles, was carried out with a sample-barcoded 5' primer and a J-beta primer mix. TCRdb recomputed calls from the 5' RACE reads with MiXCR, one row per CDR3 protein. Found here are some 1.6 million distinct CDR3 sequences, around 36% of them singletons; the top ten hold over 9%. A minimum of 5 micrograms of total RNA was extracted per sample. This chain links TRBV20-1 with TRBJ1-1, with TRBD1 matching over 9 bases. This receptor was identified in a woman aged 30 to 39 in good health. The material sequenced was blood. Here the CDR3 DNA reads TGCAGTGCTCTTTCCGACAGGGGGAGGACTGAAGCTTTCTTT. It specifies CSALSDRGRTEAFF.